The 10 T cell receptor beta chains presented below share a single source sample, sequenced in a study of molecular identifiers for immune sequencing clone quantification. TCRdb re-called the PCR reads through MiXCR, storing one row per CDR3 protein. The sample yields roughly 90,000 distinct CDR3 sequences, approximately 23% seen once. Input material: naive CD8+ T cells from blood, with Jurkat cell RNA spiked in. This sample's subset: FACS-sorted CD8+CD4-CCR7+CD45RA+ naive T cells. The receptor source for this set is a human donor in good health. Some libraries in this study had Jurkat cell RNA spiked in.

This clonotype has only a few counts. V usage is TRBV12-3 or TRBV12-4 and J usage is TRBJ1-4; D is ambiguous. CDR3 length: 15 residues. Between the trimmed V and J ends, which lost 5 bases and 3 bases, there was a span of 13 bases. DNA of the CDR3: TGTGCCAGCAGTGGTTTCGGGGATCCTAATGAAAAACTGTTTTTT. Its translation is CASSGFGDPNEKLFF.

This clonotype has just a few counts. The V and J genes are TRBV15 and TRBJ2-1, with D perhaps TRBD2 (5 bases). Trimming took off 0 bases at V and 10 bases at J, with 7 bases between the two ends. The CDR3 runs 12 residues. CDR1 is LNHNV and CDR2 is YYDKDF in the germline V gene (reference sequence). In DNA, the CDR3 is TGTGCCACCAGCAGAGATTCGGGAGAGCAGTTCTTC. It encodes CATSRDSGEQFF.

The V call is TRBV27, the J call TRBJ1-5; D may be TRBD1 (5 bases). Trimming stripped 3 bases from V and 0 bases from J, with 15 bases between. CDR1 MNHEY and CDR2 SMNVEV come from the germline V gene (reference sequence). The CDR3 contains 17 residues. The CDR3: CASSFGAVGDSNQPQHF. CDR3 DNA: TGTGCCAGCAGTTTCGGGGCGGTTGGAGATAGCAATCAGCCCCAGCATTTT.

V gene TRBV4-3 combines with J gene TRBJ1-1; no clear D. Trimming cost V 0 bases and J 6 bases, with 8 bases left between them. CDR3 length equals 13 residues. Germline CDR1 LGHNA, CDR2 YSLEER. The DNA for the CDR3 is TGCGCCAGCAGCCAAGATCTACCCGCTGAAGCTTTCTTT. Its protein product is CASSQDLPAEAFF.

The genes are TRBV6-2 or TRBV6-3 and TRBJ1-5; D not resolved. The germline V gene has CDR1 MNHEY and CDR2 SVGEGT. This CDR3 has 14 amino acids. V lost 1 base to trimming and J lost 5 bases, with 9 bases between them. The CDR3, as DNA: TGTGCCAGCAGTTACTTCAAGGGTGATCAGCCCCAGCATTTT. It is translated as CASSYFKGDQPQHF.

This clonotype was seen a handful of times. The J gene is TRBJ1-2, the V gene TRBV3-2. TRBV3-2 has pseudogene status. This CDR3 has 14 residues. CDR3 bases: TGTGCCAGCAGCCAAGAATGGGGATTCTATGGCTACACCTTC. This encodes CASSQEWGFYGYTF.

This clonotype turned up a few times. The gene calls are TRBV6-2 or TRBV6-3 and TRBJ2-7; TRBD1 matches 10 bases. The CDR3 is 16 residues long. CDR1 is MNHEY, CDR2 SVGEGT, per germline. Germline trimming cut 6 bases from V and 3 bases from J; bases unmatched to any gene: 11. CDR3 loop: CASRLFPGQGSYEQYF. CDR3 in DNA: TGTGCCAGCAGACTTTTCCCGGGACAGGGGAGCTACGAGCAGTACTTC.

In regard to this clonotype: A much larger clone differs from this one at a single base, so this may be a read error. The CDR3 carries no conserved terminal phenylalanine or tryptophan, so it likely arises from a read error. The genes are TRBV6-5 and TRBJ1-1, with D tentatively TRBD1 (6 bases). Trimming cost V 3 bases and J 4 bases, with 12 bases left between them. This CDR3 is 14 amino acids long. Germline V gene sequence: CDR1 MNHEY, CDR2 SVGAGI. The CDR3 DNA sequence: TGTGCCAGCAGTTATCAAGGGGGGAGCACTGAAGCTTTCTAT. Encoded protein: CASSYQGGSTEAFY.

This clonotype appeared a few times. The chain links TRBV10-3 to TRBJ2-1; D may match TRBD1 or TRBD2 (5 bases each). Germline assignment: CDR1 ENHRY and CDR2 SYGVKD. Trimming shortened V by 6 bases and J by 5 bases, and 11 bases separated the two germline ends. The CDR3 extends over 13 amino acids. The DNA for the CDR3 is TGTGCCATCAGGGGGGAGAACGACAATGAGCAGTTCTTC. It codes for CAIRGENDNEQFF.

Remarks on this clonotype: Being one base from a much bigger clone, this may be a read error. The gene calls are TRBV3-1 and TRBJ2-5, with TRBD1 matching 7 bases. The ends lost 3 bases at V and 7 bases at J; junction bases unmatched: 14. CDR1 LGHDT and CDR2 YNNKEL come from the germline V gene (reference sequence). The CDR3 has 16 amino acids. CDR3 sequence (DNA): TGTGCCAGCAGCCAGATTCCGGGACAGCTATTCGGGACCCAGTACTTC. Its protein is CASSQIPGQLFGTQYF.